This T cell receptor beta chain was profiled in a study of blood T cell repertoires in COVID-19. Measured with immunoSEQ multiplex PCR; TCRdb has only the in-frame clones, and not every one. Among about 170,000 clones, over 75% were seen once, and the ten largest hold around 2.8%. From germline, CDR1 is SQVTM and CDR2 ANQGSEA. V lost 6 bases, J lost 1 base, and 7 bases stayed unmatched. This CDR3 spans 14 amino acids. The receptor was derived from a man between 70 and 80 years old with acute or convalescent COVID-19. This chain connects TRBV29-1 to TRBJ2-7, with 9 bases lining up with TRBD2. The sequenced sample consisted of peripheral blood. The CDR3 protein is CSVAPSGGSYEQYF. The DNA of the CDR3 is TGCAGCGTCGCCCCCAGCGGGGGGTCCTACGAGCAGTACTTC.